The 8 T cell receptor beta chains reported below all come from one sample, sequenced in a study of shared clonotypes between healthy human individuals. Sequencing was performed with immunoSEQ multiplex PCR; in TCRdb, only in-frame clones are kept and a portion is missing. The data hold 1.4 million or so clones, with roughly 98.5% observed a single time. The sequenced material came from naive CD4+ T cells sorted from blood. The sample's subset: CD45RA+ positively selected. These receptors all come from a man aged 25-40 years in good health.

The chain combines TRBV5-4 with TRBJ2-3; D might be TRBD2 (6 bases). V lost 1 base to trimming and J lost 4 bases, with 13 bases between them. Germline V gene sequence: CDR1 SGHNT, CDR2 YYREEE (reference sequence). CDR3 length: 15 amino acids. CDR3 DNA sequence: TGTGCCAGCAGCTTGACCGGGGGTGGGTCAGATACGCAGTATTTT. This translates into CASSLTGGGSDTQYF. The whole variable domain, filled in from reference TRBV5-4 and TRBJ2-3, reads ETGVTQSPTHLIKTRGQQVTLRCSSQSGHNTVSWYQQALGQGPQFIFQYYREEENGRGNFPPRFSGLQFPNYSSELNVNALELDDSALYLCASSLTGGGSDTQYFGPGTRLTVL.

V gene TRBV6-1 combines with J gene TRBJ1-2; D remains ambiguous. Germline V gene lookup returns CDR1 MNHNS and CDR2 SASEGT. Trimming shortened V by 5 bases and J by 7 bases, and 11 bases separated the two germline ends. The CDR3 has 12 amino acids. The CDR3 region has the DNA TGTGCCAGCAGTACCCGGACTGCTGGCTACACCTTC. It yields the protein CASSTRTAGYTF.

The chain uses TRBV9 and TRBJ2-7; 8 nucleotides match TRBD2. Germline V gene lookup returns CDR1 SGDLS and CDR2 YYNGEE. The length of the CDR3 is 14 residues. The V segment lost 3 bases and the J segment 4 bases; nucleotides outside the gene matches: 6. CDR3 in amino acids: CASSATSGNYEQYF. Written as DNA, the CDR3 is TGTGCCAGCAGCGCTACTAGCGGCAATTACGAGCAGTACTTC.

This clone appeared once. The V call is TRBV5-8, the J call TRBJ1-2, with a tentative D call TRBD1 (6 bases). In germline, CDR1 is SGHTS, CDR2 YDEGEE. The ends were cut back, 4 bases at V and 4 bases at J, with 11 bases in the middle. The CDR3 runs 13 residues. The CDR3 DNA reads TGTGCCAGCAGCAACAGGGTTACCTATGGCTACACCTTC. It encodes CASSNRVTYGYTF.

The chain couples TRBV27 to TRBJ1-1; D uncertain. This CDR3 region has 13 residues. Trimming removed 1 base at V and 0 bases at J, with 3 bases between. Germline CDR1 is MNHEY and CDR2 is SMNVEV (reference sequence). The CDR3 spells CASSLYMNTEAFF. The CDR3 nucleotides read TGTGCCAGCAGTTTATATATGAACACTGAAGCTTTCTTT.

The chain recombines TRBV9 with TRBJ2-7, with D hard to call. Germline V gives CDR1 SGDLS, CDR2 YYNGEE. V lost 1 base, J lost 5 bases, and 22 bases lay in between. This CDR3 has 17 residues. CDR3 in amino acids: CASSVSPDPNGRHEQYF. Here the CDR3 DNA reads TGTGCCAGCAGCGTATCCCCAGACCCCAACGGTCGCCACGAGCAGTACTTC.

The chain is built from TRBV27 and TRBJ2-7; the D gene is possibly TRBD2 (7 bases). Germline V gene sequence: CDR1 MNHEY, CDR2 SMNVEV (reference sequence). Trimming took 5 bases from V and 6 from J, leaving 20 bases between them. The CDR3 is 15 amino acids. CDR3 sequence: CASSLYVPRGGEQYF. DNA for the CDR3: TGTGCCAGCAGTCTTTACGTTCCGAGGGGGGGCGAGCAGTACTTC.

The CDR3 bases are TGTGCCAGCAGCGTAGCTCTAACAGAAAATGAAAAACTGTTTTTT. Protein: CASSVALTENEKLFF. The chain joins TRBV9 to TRBJ1-4; no clear D. The CDR3 runs to 15 residues. Trimming removed 0 bases at V and 5 bases at J, with 11 bases between. Germline values: CDR1 SGDLS, CDR2 YYNGEE.